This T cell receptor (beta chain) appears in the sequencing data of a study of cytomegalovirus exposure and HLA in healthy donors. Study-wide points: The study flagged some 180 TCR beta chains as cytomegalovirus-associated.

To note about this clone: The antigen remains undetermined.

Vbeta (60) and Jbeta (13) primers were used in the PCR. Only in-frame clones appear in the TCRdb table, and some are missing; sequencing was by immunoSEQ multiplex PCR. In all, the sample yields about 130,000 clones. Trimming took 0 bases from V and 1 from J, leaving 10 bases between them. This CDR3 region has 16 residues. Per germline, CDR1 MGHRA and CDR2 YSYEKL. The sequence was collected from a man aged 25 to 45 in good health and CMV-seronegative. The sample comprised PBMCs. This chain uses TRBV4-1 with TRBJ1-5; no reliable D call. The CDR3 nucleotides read TGCGCCAGCAGCCAAGAGCCCGGAGGGAGCAATCAGCCCCAGCATTTT. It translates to CASSQEPGGSNQPQHF.